This T cell receptor (beta chain) comes out of a study of blood T cell repertoires in COVID-19. About the study: PBMCs, B-cell-depleted T cells, or T cells were the source of the cDNA or gDNA that made up the material.

Germline V gene lookup returns CDR1 LNHDA and CDR2 SQIVND (reference sequence). The CDR3 length is 16 residues. Trimming stripped 7 bases from V and 4 bases from J, with 22 bases between. Original processing notes: Estimation of nucleated cell counts relied on the amplification of reference gene primers. The protocol was immunoSEQ multiplex PCR, while the TCRdb copy is restricted to in-frame clones and leaves out a portion. V, J and clone size are taken as reported in that table, and D and trimming were inferred from the DNA itself. Of 250,000 to 300,000 clones listed, 75% to 90% are singletons. The rearrangement uses TRBV19 and TRBJ1-1; perhaps TRBD1 as D (6 bases). The sequenced material came from peripheral blood. This sequence was found in a woman aged 40 to 49 with acute or convalescent COVID-19. The CDR3 loop reads CASTRYSGTTVTEAFF. The CDR3 nucleotides are TGTGCCAGTACCCGATATTCCGGGACAACTGTCACTGAAGCTTTCTTT. The full variable domain, rest sourced from reference TRBV19 and TRBJ1-1, is DGGITQSPKYLFRKEGQNVTLSCEQNLNHDAMYWYRQDPGQGLRLIYYSQIVNDFQKGDIAEGYSVSREKKESFPLTVTSAQKNPTAFYLCASTRYSGTTVTEAFFGQGTRLTVV.